The entry below gives a single T cell receptor (beta chain) sequence along with its context. This clonotype was found once. Its antigen is currently not known. No much larger clone is present one base from it, and per-base qualities are unavailable. Evidence from one read is weak. Peripheral blood CD8+ and CD4+ T cells from healthy donors, Susac syndrome patients and multiple sclerosis patients were profiled by high-throughput TCR beta sequencing. The Susac syndrome patients fulfilled recently defined diagnostic criteria for either definite or probable disease. CD8+ TEMRA cells were enriched by FACS, while bulk CD8+ and CD4+ T cells were purified by magnetic negative isolation. Blood was collected in EDTA tubes and processed within 24 hours, with PBMCs isolated through density gradient centrifugation. PBMCs intended for TCR sequencing were cryopreserved in liquid nitrogen and were subsequently thawed in a 37 degrees C water bath. The sorted or isolated CD4+, CD8+ and CD8+ TEMRA cells reached a purity of at least 90%.

CDR1 and CDR2 are drawn from the germline V gene: SGDLS, YYNGEE. The V end loses 0 bases and the J end loses 0 bases, and a stretch of 10 bases separates them. There are 16 amino acids in the CDR3, from cysteine to phenylalanine inclusive. The DNA shown is the 48-base CDR3, in frame from base 1. RNA was extracted with the RNeasy kit and roughly 0.5 to 1 ug was reverse transcribed using random hexamers. The immunoSEQ multiplex PCR assay, which covers 54 Vbeta and 13 Jbeta segments, was used to amplify TCR beta CDR3 regions. Bias from PCR amplification was corrected by using a synthetic template baseline for primer optimization and for computational correction. Processing in the source paper ran as follows. Reads were assigned to V, D and J genes according to IMGT and analyzed in immunoSEQ Analyzer, with only productive sequences retained. Clonality was calculated as one minus the Shannon entropy normalized by log2 of the number of productive unique sequences. For each patient and control, public and private clones were evaluated within the 100 most prevalent clones. Clones were defined as Susac-specific when absent from the healthy and MS cohorts, from about a thousand published viral clones and from other ImmuneACCESS disease sequences. In TCRdb, the public reads were trimmed at Q25 with fastp and aligned with MiXCR, with productive beta chains retained. Identical CDR3 protein sequences are pooled into one entry, listed with their most common genes and DNA. What appears here as the V and J calls and clone size reflects TCRdb's work, not the paper's. The sample table lists some 150,000 distinct CDR3 sequences, around 96% of them with a count of one. Around 0.15% of the sample rests with the top ten.

The data are from a study of CD8 T cells in Susac syndrome (dated by TCRdb to 2018 to 2020). A note on the overall study: Among the Susac syndrome patients who were sequenced, clinically active disease was present in six and clinical remission was observed in eight. Whether CD8+ T cell activation and differentiation in Susac syndrome was antigen driven was tested using repertoire sequencing. At blood withdrawal, Susac syndrome patients were either therapy-naive, taking corticosteroids (in some cases with IVIg as well), or taking IVIg alone. Summary of the overall study and its limitations: The CD4+ T cell repertoire of patients with Susac syndrome showed no detectable clonal expansion. The study acknowledged that relatively few individuals were included in the TCR sequencing and HLA analysis.

The source is a human donor with Susac syndrome. Material for sequencing was CD4+ T cells from PBMCs. The rearrangement joined TRBV9 to TRBJ2-1, with the D segment identity uncertain. The nucleotide sequence reads as follows: TGTGCCAGCAGCGTAGAATCGGGTAGCTCCTACAATGAGCAGTTCTTC. It encodes CASSVESGSSYNEQFF.